This T cell receptor (beta chain) was recorded in a study of cytomegalovirus exposure and HLA in healthy donors. Study-wide results and limits: Information on immune exposure was restricted to one variable (CMV serostatus). Researchers reported in a later analysis that a missense DCLRE1C variant was tied to TCR beta V- and J-gene trimming.

In the case of this clone: Its target is unknown.

13 Jbeta primers and 60 Vbeta primers were used for the PCR. Data came from immunoSEQ multiplex PCR; TCRdb stores just in-frame clones and leaves some out. Here the sample table reports about 40,000 clones. The CDR3 has 13 residues. V lost 2 bases and J lost 2, with 8 bases in between. Germline assignment: CDR1 SGHDT and CDR2 YYEEEE. The sequence derives from a male donor in good health and CMV-seronegative. The source material was PBMCs. V usage is TRBV5-6 and J usage is TRBJ2-7; a possible D gene is TRBD1 (6 bases). CDR3 bases: TGTGCCAGCAGCTTCGGGGACACCTACGAGCAGTACTTC. Translating it yields CASSFGDTYEQYF.